This T cell receptor beta chain appears in the sequencing data of a study of T cell changes during pregnancy in multiple sclerosis. Profiled with immunoSEQ multiplex PCR; TCRdb holds only in-frame clones, not every one. The sample records about 40,000 clones, 88% being singletons. This TCR derives from a female donor in good health, enrolled as a control in a pregnancy study. The sequencing here drew on peripheral blood, taken in the first trimester of pregnancy.

The CDR3 DNA reads as TGTGCCAGCAGCCCCGGGACTAGCCGTGGCGAGCAGTACTTC. It encodes CASSPGTSRGEQYF. The V and J genes are TRBV27 and TRBJ2-7, with 9 bases matching TRBD2. The germline gives CDR1 MNHEY, CDR2 SMNVEV (reference sequence). V lost 6 bases and J lost 6; bases outside the gene matches: 9. This CDR3 has 14 amino acids.